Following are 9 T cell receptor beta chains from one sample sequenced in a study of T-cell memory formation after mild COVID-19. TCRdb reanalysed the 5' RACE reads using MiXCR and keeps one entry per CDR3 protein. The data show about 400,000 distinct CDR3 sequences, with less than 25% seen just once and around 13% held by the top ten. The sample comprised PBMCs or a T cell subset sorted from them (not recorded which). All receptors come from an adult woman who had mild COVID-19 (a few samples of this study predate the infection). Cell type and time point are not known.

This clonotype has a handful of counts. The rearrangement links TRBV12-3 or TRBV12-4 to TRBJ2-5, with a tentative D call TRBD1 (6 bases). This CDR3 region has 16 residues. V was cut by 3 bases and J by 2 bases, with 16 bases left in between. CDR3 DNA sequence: TGTGCCAGCAGTTTCGGCCTCTCGGACAGTCAAGAGACCCAGTACTTC. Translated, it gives CASSFGLSDSQETQYF.

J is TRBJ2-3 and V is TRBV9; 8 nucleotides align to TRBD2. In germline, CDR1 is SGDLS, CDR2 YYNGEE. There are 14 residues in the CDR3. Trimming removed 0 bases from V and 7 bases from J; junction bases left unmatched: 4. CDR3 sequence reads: CASSVAAGAHTQYF. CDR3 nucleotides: TGTGCCAGCAGCGTAGCAGCGGGAGCACATACGCAGTATTTT.

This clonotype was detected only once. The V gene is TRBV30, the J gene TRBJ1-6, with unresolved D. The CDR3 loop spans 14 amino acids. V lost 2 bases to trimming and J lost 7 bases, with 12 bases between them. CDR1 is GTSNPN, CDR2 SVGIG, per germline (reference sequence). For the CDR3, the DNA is TGTGCCTGGAGTTTTCCGGGCCTCAATTCACCCCTCCACTTT. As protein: CAWSFPGLNSPLHF.

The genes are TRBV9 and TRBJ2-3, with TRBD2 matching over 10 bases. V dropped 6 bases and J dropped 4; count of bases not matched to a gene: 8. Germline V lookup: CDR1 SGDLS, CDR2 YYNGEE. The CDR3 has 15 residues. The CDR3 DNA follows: TGTGCCAGCAACCGAGCGGGAGGGCCCGCAGATACGCAGTATTTT. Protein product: CASNRAGGPADTQYF.

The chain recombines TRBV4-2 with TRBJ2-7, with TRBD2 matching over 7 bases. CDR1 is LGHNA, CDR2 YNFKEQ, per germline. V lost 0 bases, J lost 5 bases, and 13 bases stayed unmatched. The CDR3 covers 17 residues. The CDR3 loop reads CASSQDAGGGGRDEQYF. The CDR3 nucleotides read TGTGCCAGCAGCCAAGACGCCGGTGGGGGAGGGCGAGACGAGCAGTACTTC.

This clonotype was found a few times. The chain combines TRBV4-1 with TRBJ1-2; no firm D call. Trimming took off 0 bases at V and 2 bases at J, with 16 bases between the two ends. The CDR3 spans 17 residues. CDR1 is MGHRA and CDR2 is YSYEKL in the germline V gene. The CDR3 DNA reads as TGCGCCAGCAGCCAAGACATCAACCCCTCACTGAACTATGGCTACACCTTC. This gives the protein CASSQDINPSLNYGYTF.

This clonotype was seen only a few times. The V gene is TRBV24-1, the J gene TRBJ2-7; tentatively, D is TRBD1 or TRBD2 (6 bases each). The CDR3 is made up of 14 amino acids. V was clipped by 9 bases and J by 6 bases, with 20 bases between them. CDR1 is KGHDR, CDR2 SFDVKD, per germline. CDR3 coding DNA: TGTGCCACCTCAGCGACAGGAGGGGTCGGCGAGCAGTACTTC. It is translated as CATSATGGVGEQYF.

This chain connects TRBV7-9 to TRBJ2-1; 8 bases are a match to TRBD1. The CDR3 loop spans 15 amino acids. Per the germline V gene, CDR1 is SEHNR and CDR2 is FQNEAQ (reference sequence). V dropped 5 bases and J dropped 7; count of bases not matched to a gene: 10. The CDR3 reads CASSGDRGLGNEQFF. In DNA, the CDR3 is TGTGCCAGCAGCGGTGACAGGGGACTGGGGAATGAGCAGTTCTTC.

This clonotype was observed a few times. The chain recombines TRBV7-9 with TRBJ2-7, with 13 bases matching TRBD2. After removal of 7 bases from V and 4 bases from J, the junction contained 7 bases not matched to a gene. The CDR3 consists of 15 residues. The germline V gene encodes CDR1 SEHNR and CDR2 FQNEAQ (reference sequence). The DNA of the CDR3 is TGTGCCAGCAACCCAGGACTAGCGGGAGAGTACGAGCAGTACTTC. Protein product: CASNPGLAGEYEQYF.